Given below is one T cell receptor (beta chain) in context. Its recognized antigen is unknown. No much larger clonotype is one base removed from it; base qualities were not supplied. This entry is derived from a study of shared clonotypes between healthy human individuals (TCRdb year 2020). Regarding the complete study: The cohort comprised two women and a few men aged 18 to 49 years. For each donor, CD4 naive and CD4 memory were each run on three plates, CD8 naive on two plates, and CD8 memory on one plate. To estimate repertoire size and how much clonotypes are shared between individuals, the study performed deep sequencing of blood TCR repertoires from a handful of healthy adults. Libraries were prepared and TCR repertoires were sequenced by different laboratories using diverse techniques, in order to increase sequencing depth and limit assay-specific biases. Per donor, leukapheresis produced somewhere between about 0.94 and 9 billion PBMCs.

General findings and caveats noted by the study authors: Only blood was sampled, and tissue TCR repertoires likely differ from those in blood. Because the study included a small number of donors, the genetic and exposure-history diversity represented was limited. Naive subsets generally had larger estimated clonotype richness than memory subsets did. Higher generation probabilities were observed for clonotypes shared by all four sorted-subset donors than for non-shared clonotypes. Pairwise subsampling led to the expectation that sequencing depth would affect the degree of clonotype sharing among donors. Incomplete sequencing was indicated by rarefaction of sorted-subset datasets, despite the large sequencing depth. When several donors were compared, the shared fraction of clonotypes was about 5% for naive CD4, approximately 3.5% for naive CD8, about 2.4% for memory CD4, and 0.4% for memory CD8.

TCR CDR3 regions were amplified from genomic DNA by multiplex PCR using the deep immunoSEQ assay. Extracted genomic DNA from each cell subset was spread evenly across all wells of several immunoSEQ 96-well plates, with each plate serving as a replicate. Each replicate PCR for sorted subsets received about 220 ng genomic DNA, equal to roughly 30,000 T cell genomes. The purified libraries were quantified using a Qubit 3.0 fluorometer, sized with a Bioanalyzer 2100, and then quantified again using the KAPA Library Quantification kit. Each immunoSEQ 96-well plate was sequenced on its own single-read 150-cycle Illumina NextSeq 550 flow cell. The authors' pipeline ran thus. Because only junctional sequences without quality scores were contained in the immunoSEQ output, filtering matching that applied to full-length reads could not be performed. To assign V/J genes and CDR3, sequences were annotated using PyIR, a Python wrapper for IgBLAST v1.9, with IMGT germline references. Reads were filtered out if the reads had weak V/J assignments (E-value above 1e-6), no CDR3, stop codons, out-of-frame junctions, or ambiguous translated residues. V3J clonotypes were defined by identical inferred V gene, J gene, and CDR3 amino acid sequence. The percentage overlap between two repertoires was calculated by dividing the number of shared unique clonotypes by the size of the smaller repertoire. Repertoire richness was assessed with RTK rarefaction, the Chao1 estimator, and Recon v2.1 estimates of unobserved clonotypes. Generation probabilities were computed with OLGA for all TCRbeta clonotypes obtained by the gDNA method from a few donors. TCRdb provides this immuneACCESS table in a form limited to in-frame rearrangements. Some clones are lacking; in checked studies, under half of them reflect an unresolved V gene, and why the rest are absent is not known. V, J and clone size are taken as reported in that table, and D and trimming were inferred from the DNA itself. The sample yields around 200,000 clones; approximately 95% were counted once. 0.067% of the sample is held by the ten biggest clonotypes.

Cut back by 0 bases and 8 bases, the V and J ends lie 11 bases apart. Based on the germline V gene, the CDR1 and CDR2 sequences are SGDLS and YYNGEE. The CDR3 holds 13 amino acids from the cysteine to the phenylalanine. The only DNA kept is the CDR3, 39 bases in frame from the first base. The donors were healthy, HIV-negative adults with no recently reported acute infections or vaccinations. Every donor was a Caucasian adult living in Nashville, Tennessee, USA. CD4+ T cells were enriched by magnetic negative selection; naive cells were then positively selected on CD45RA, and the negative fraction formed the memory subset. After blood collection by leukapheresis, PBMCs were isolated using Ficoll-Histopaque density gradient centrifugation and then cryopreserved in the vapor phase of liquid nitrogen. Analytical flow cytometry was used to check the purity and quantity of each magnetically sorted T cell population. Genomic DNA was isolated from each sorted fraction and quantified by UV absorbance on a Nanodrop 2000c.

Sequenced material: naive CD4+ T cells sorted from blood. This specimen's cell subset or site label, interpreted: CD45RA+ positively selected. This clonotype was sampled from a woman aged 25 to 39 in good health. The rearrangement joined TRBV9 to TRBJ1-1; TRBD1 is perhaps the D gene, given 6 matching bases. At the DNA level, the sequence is TGTGCCAGCAGCGTAGCGGTGAGGGGGGAAGCTTTCTTT. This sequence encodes CASSVAVRGEAFF.